This TCR beta chain was sequenced during a study of OX40 agonist ivuxolimab in advanced cancers. The study, taken as a whole, reports: Expanded clones were, on average, more numerous among CD8+ T cells than CD4+. Specificity for antigen went undetermined in the expanded peripheral T cells. At 0.1 to 3.0 mg/kg and by week 6, CD4+ and CD8+ T cells in the blood had expanded clonally.

Turning to this clone: As yet, its antigen is unknown.

The CDR3 contains 15 residues. Germline V CDR1 and CDR2: SGHAT, FQDESV (reference sequence). V was cut by 5 bases and J by 0 bases, with 11 bases left in between. The protocol was immunoSEQ multiplex PCR, while the TCRdb copy is restricted to in-frame clones and leaves out a portion. The sample holds over 60,000 clones, about 89% seen once. This TCR was sampled from an adult with an advanced solid tumor such as melanoma, head and neck, liver or kidney cancer. The J gene is TRBJ2-1, the V gene TRBV11-1; no clear D. This specimen was CD4+ or CD8+ T cells sorted from blood, taken in a trial of the OX40 agonist ivuxolimab. The CDR3 sequence is CASSISSVSYNEQFF. Here the CDR3 DNA reads TGTGCCAGCAGCATCTCATCAGTCTCCTACAATGAGCAGTTCTTC.